This paragraph reports one T cell receptor beta chain. Its antigen remains unknown. The CDR3 length is 15 residues. Losses at the gene ends were 4 bases for V and 10 bases for J; bases not matched to a gene: 13. Germline assignment: CDR1 SGHAT and CDR2 FQDESV (reference sequence). Method: immunoSEQ multiplex PCR; TCRdb's copy keeps in-frame clones and lacks some. The sample includes around 2,000,000 clones, around 93% seen only once; the top ten take roughly 1.8%. Naive CD8 cells comprised CD45RO-negative, CCR7-positively selected cells, excluding terminally differentiated effector memory CD45RA+ cells. Donors comprised only Caucasian adults living in Nashville, Tennessee. These data originate in a study of shared clonotypes between healthy human individuals. Across the study: Every donor yielded three CD4 naive, three CD4 memory, two CD8 naive and one CD8 memory plate.

Study-wide results and caveats: Rarefaction revealed incomplete sorted-subset sequencing despite large depth.

Sequenced material: naive CD8+ T cells from PBMCs. The rearrangement joins TRBV11-1 to TRBJ2-1; 7 bases agree with TRBD2. The receptor was derived from a man in his late teens or twenties in good health. Some clones in this sample may be carry-over from other donors' samples. CDR3 DNA sequence: TGTGCCAGCAGCTCCCTTACGAGGGAGGGCCGGGAGCAGTTCTTC. Translation: CASSSLTREGREQFF.